Each of the 8 T cell receptor beta chains below was sequenced from the same sample in a study of STAT3 mutations in large granular lymphocyte leukemia. Study results and caveats: Every T-LGLL patient had at least one immunodominant TCRbeta clonotype.

The method was immunoSEQ multiplex PCR; TCRdb's version includes in-frame clones alone and lacks a portion of them. The profile shows roughly 25,000 clones, around 93% of them singletons. These receptors have no known antigen. The sample was peripheral blood mononuclear cells. The receptors shown here come from a man in his forties or fifties with T-cell large granular lymphocyte leukemia. Some clones in this sample may be carry-over from other donors' samples.

V is TRBV28 and J is TRBJ1-1; 8 bases are a match to TRBD1. The V segment lost 2 bases and the J segment 12 bases; nucleotides outside the gene matches: 11. The CDR3 is 14 amino acids. Per germline, CDR1 MDHEN and CDR2 SYDVKM. The CDR3 reads CASSLGGTGVDPFF. The CDR3 DNA sequence: TGTGCCAGCAGTTTAGGGGGGACAGGTGTCGATCCTTTCTTT.

V usage is TRBV4-1 and J usage is TRBJ1-2; D is unresolved. V was pared by 4 bases and J by 7 bases, with 16 bases between. Germline assignment: CDR1 MGHRA and CDR2 YSYEKL. The CDR3 sequence is 14 residues long. Here the CDR3 DNA reads TGCGCCAGCAGCCCCCGTCGGGCGCAGAGTGGCTACACCTTC. Its protein is CASSPRRAQSGYTF.

The chain joins TRBV4-3 to TRBJ2-7, with TRBD1 identical over 10 bases. The V gene's germline CDR1 is LGHNA and CDR2 YSLEER. This CDR3 region has 15 residues. After removal of 5 bases from V and 5 bases from J, the junction contained 9 bases not matched to a gene. The CDR3 is CASSYLLDRGDEQYF. The CDR3 DNA reads as TGCGCCAGCAGCTATCTCTTGGACAGGGGGGACGAGCAGTACTTC.

The rearrangement joins TRBV5-1 to TRBJ1-1, with 7 bases that match TRBD1. With 4 bases clipped from V and 5 bases from J, the junction kept 5 bases outside the gene matches. CDR1 is SGHRS, CDR2 YFSETQ, per germline. The CDR3 contains 13 residues. CDR3 nucleotides: TGCGCCAGCAGCACGGGACAGCGGACTGAAGCTTTCTTT. It translates to CASSTGQRTEAFF.

The chain is built from TRBV7-9 and TRBJ2-7; TRBD1 or TRBD2 may be the D gene (6 bases each). From germline, CDR1 is SEHNR and CDR2 FQNEAQ (reference sequence). This CDR3 is built from 14 residues. The V end lost 1 base, the J end lost 2 bases, and 9 bases lay between the germline ends. CDR3 sequence (DNA): TGTGCCAGCAGCTTAGGGGGGGCGGCCTACGAGCAGTACTTC. This gives the protein CASSLGGAAYEQYF.

The chain carries TRBV13 and TRBJ1-4; D is unclear. In germline, CDR1 is PRHDT, CDR2 FYEKMQ (reference sequence). The V end lost 3 bases, the J end lost 5 bases, and 4 bases lay between the germline ends. CDR3 length: 12 amino acids. This CDR3 is CASSLPNEKLFF. The CDR3 coding sequence is TGTGCCAGCAGCTTGCCAAATGAAAAACTGTTTTTT.

This chain joins TRBV5-6 and TRBJ1-6, with 9 bases identical to TRBD1. This CDR3 is built from 17 residues. After removal of 3 bases from V and 5 bases from J, the junction contained 9 bases not matched to a gene. The germline gives CDR1 SGHDT, CDR2 YYEEEE. CDR3 region: CASSSPGQGGNNSPLHF. In nucleotides, the CDR3 is TGTGCCAGCAGCTCTCCGGGACAGGGTGGGAATAATTCACCCCTCCACTTT.

CDR3 nucleotide sequence: TGTGCCAGCTTGACTGAAGAGGGGTCACCCCTCCACTTT. Translation: CASLTEEGSPLHF. This sequence joins TRBV7-9 and TRBJ1-6; D is perhaps TRBD1 (5 bases). V dropped 8 bases and J dropped 10 bases, with 15 bases sitting between them. The germline gives CDR1 SEHNR, CDR2 FQNEAQ (reference sequence). The CDR3 spans 13 residues.